Below, 18 T cell receptor beta chains from the same sample are listed, as sequenced in a study of T cell repertoires in cytomegalovirus infection. TCRdb fed the reads into MiXCR, producing one record per CDR3 protein. Of a few hundred thousand distinct CDR3 sequences in the sample, roughly 9.5% are singletons; the top ten hold around 4.5%. Sequenced: PBMCs. These receptors were obtained from a human donor in good health (CMV status not recorded). Some clones in this sample may be carry-over from other donors' samples.

This clonotype was detected many times. The CDR3 sequence is CASSQDLWDLNTEAFF. In DNA, the CDR3 is TGTGCCAGCAGCCAAGATCTTTGGGATTTGAACACTGAAGCTTTCTTT. This rearrangement joins TRBV3-1 to TRBJ1-1; D not certain. Germline V CDR1 and CDR2: LGHDT, YNNKEL (reference sequence). This CDR3 is 16 amino acids long. V was shortened by 0 bases and J by 0 bases, with 11 bases between the two germline ends.

The CDR3 reads CASSQEILNEQFF. The CDR3 DNA sequence: TGTGCCAGCAGCCAAGAAATCTTGAATGAGCAGTTCTTC. V and J are TRBV14 and TRBJ2-1; no firm D call. Germline V lookup: CDR1 SGHDN, CDR2 FVKESK. V lost 0 bases and J lost 7, with 7 bases in between. The CDR3 totals 13 residues.

This clonotype was seen more than once but under ten times. The chain is built from TRBV20-1 and TRBJ1-5; D remains unclear. This CDR3 region has 14 residues. CDR1 and CDR2 from the germline V gene are DFQATT and SNEGSKA (reference sequence). Trimming removed 5 bases from V and 1 base from J, with 12 bases in between. The CDR3 DNA is TGCAGTGCTTCCCCCGACAACAGCAATCAGCCCCAGCATTTT. Translating it yields CSASPDNSNQPQHF.

This clonotype showed up many times. This sequence joins TRBV7-2 and TRBJ2-5, with TRBD2 matching 7 bases. Trimming removed 1 base from V and 6 bases from J; junction bases left unmatched: 14. The CDR3 covers 17 residues. Germline assignment: CDR1 SGHTA and CDR2 FQGNSA. The CDR3 coding sequence is TGTGCCAGCAGCTTAGAGCCAGCGGGGATCCGTGGGAAGACCCAGTACTTC. It specifies CASSLEPAGIRGKTQYF.

This clonotype was counted only a few times. The chain employs TRBV7-3 and TRBJ2-2; 9 nucleotides agree with TRBD1. J lost 4 bases, V lost 5 bases, and 11 bases had no gene match. Germline values: CDR1 SGHTA, CDR2 FQGTGA. This CDR3 region has 17 residues. In nucleotides, the CDR3 is TGTGCCAGCAGCCAATCCGGGGGGACAGGGATCACCGGGGAGCTGTTTTTT. The encoded protein is CASSQSGGTGITGELFF.

This clonotype was detected ten times or more. V and J are TRBV28 and TRBJ1-1; D remains ambiguous. There are 13 residues in the CDR3. Per the germline V gene, CDR1 is MDHEN and CDR2 is SYDVKM. The ends were cut back, 8 bases at V and 0 bases at J, with 10 bases in the middle. In DNA form, the CDR3 reads TGTGCCAGCGTACCTGCACTGAACACTGAAGCTTTCTTT. It translates to CASVPALNTEAFF.

There are a few counts of this clonotype. V is TRBV5-1 and J is TRBJ2-7, with 7 bases lining up with TRBD1. Germline lookup yields CDR1 SGHRS and CDR2 YFSETQ. Losses at the gene ends were 3 bases for V and 3 bases for J; bases not matched to a gene: 3. The CDR3 has 13 residues. The CDR3 region has the DNA TGCGCCAGCAGCTCGGGACAGAACTACGAGCAGTACTTC. Translating it yields CASSSGQNYEQYF.

The chain joins TRBV19 to TRBJ2-1; no clear D. This CDR3 has 15 amino acids. The V end was cut by 5 bases, the J end by 0 bases, with 11 bases between. Germline assignment: CDR1 LNHDA and CDR2 SQIVND (reference sequence). Written as DNA, the CDR3 is TGTGCCAGTAGTCGGAGCGTGAGCTCCTACAATGAGCAGTTCTTC. This codes for CASSRSVSSYNEQFF.

The CDR3 sequence is CASSYSRSGRALSSYNEQFF. The DNA of the CDR3 is TGTGCCAGCAGTTACTCCCGTAGCGGGAGGGCCTTGAGCTCCTACAATGAGCAGTTCTTC. The rearrangement uses TRBV6-5 and TRBJ2-1; 11 positions agree with TRBD2. With 0 bases clipped from V and 0 bases from J, the junction kept 10 bases outside the gene matches. This CDR3 is 20 amino acids long. Germline CDR1 reads MNHEY; CDR2 reads SVGAGI.

Many counts were recorded for this clonotype. The chain employs TRBV27 and TRBJ2-1, with 13 bases identical to TRBD2. The germline V gene has CDR1 MNHEY and CDR2 SMNVEV (reference sequence). Germline trimming cut 5 bases from V and 3 bases from J; bases unmatched to any gene: 16. This CDR3 has 20 amino acids. The CDR3 sequence: CASSPSGLAGFTLRYNEQFF. DNA of the CDR3: TGTGCCAGCAGTCCCTCGGGACTAGCGGGATTTACCCTACGCTACAATGAGCAGTTCTTC.

This clonotype was counted at least ten times. The V call is TRBV5-1, the J call TRBJ2-7; tentative D call: TRBD2 (5 bases). The germline gives CDR1 SGHRS, CDR2 YFSETQ. Trimming took 4 bases from V and 0 from J, leaving 14 bases between them. This CDR3 has 15 residues. CDR3 protein: CASSEGLGSSYEQYF. The CDR3 nucleotides are TGCGCCAGCAGCGAAGGACTGGGGAGCTCCTACGAGCAGTACTTC.

The chain employs TRBV4-2 and TRBJ2-2; D call uncertain. This CDR3 comprises 15 residues. Between the trimmed V and J ends, which lost 0 bases and 4 bases, there was a span of 9 bases. Germline V gene data show CDR1 as LGHNA and CDR2 as YNFKEQ. The chain's CDR3 is CASSQDIWSTGELFF. CDR3 nucleotides: TGTGCCAGCAGCCAAGATATCTGGAGCACCGGGGAGCTGTTTTTT.

The CDR3 protein is CASRRGGVDEQYF. CDR3 sequence (DNA): TGTGCCAGCCGGAGGGGTGGTGTGGACGAGCAGTACTTC. The chain employs TRBV25-1 and TRBJ2-7; a weak D match, TRBD2 (6 bases). Trimming took 8 bases from V and 5 from J, leaving 16 bases between them. The CDR3 loop spans 13 amino acids. CDR1 and CDR2 (germline): MGHDK, SYGVNS.

This clonotype was detected many times. V usage is TRBV6-1 and J usage is TRBJ2-3; possibly TRBD2 for D (7 bases). The germline CDR1 and CDR2 sequences are MNHNS and SASEGT. Trimming pared 3 bases from V and 5 bases from J, leaving 30 bases between. This CDR3 comprises 20 residues. Here the CDR3 DNA reads TGTGCCAGCAGTGACCGAGTCGGAATGGGCGGGGGCCCCCTCAAAGATACGCAGTATTTT. It encodes CASSDRVGMGGGPLKDTQYF.

The chain couples TRBV30 to TRBJ2-1; a possible D gene is TRBD2 (6 bases). The CDR3 runs 16 residues. Looked up from germline, CDR1 is GTSNPN and CDR2 is SVGIG (reference sequence). V lost 5 bases and J 0 bases, leaving 17 bases between the germline ends. The CDR3, as DNA: TGTGCCTGGGGTGGGAGGTCTCCGAGCTCCTACAATGAGCAGTTCTTC. It codes for CAWGGRSPSSYNEQFF.

CDR3 residues: CASSRRQGGGSTEAFF. The CDR3 nucleotides read TGTGCCAGCAGCCGGCGACAGGGGGGCGGAAGCACTGAAGCTTTCTTT. V and J are TRBV3-1 and TRBJ1-1, with 9 positions matching TRBD1. CDR3 size: 16 residues. Trimming cost V 4 bases and J 4 bases; bases outside gene matches: 10. Germline-derived CDR1 and CDR2 are LGHDT and YNNKEL (reference sequence).

This clonotype has a count of ten or more. The V and J genes are TRBV12-3 or TRBV12-4 and TRBJ2-5; TRBD2 agrees at 8 bases. The CDR3 runs to 15 residues. Germline trimming cut 5 bases from V and 5 bases from J; bases unmatched to any gene: 10. The CDR3 sequence: CASSDPSGGDETQYF. The CDR3 DNA is TGTGCCAGCAGTGACCCCTCCGGGGGGGATGAGACCCAGTACTTC.

CDR3 loop: CASSKTLGPQHF. As DNA, the CDR3 is TGTGCCAGCTCAAAGACTCTAGGCCCCCAGCATTTT. The rearrangement joins TRBV3-1 to TRBJ1-5; D is unresolved. The CDR3 runs 12 residues. The V gene lost 8 bases and the J gene lost 10 bases, with 15 bases spanning the gap. Germline assignment: CDR1 LGHDT and CDR2 YNNKEL (reference sequence).